Presented here are 29 T cell receptor beta chains from one specimen sequenced in a study of blood T cell repertoires in COVID-19. Sequencing used immunoSEQ multiplex PCR; TCRdb keeps in-frame clones, though not all of them. The repertoire holds 250,000 to 300,000 clones, with around 93% as singletons. Source material: PBMCs or T cells enriched from blood (not recorded which). The receptors shown here come from a human donor in a cohort exposed to, infected with or recovered from COVID-19 (not recorded which). The donor label of this sample is uncertain.

The genes are TRBV2 and TRBJ2-2; 7 bases are shared with TRBD1. Trimming removed 8 bases from V and 0 bases from J; junction bases left unmatched: 0. The CDR3 loop spans 13 amino acids. The germline V gene encodes CDR1 SNHLY and CDR2 FYNNEI. CDR3 nucleotide sequence: TGTGCCAGCGACAGGGCGAACACCGGGGAGCTGTTTTTT. Protein sequence: CASDRANTGELFF.

This sequence joins TRBV19 and TRBJ2-7; D is perhaps TRBD2 (6 bases). V dropped 3 bases and J dropped 1 base, with 13 bases sitting between them. The germline CDR1 and CDR2 sequences are LNHDA and SQIVND (reference sequence). The CDR3 contains 15 residues. The CDR3 region is CASSMGRGSSYEQYF. The CDR3 coding sequence is TGTGCCAGTAGTATGGGCCGGGGGTCATCCTACGAGCAGTACTTC.

The chain recombines TRBV6-5 with TRBJ1-2, with D possibly TRBD1 on 6 matching bases. V shed 10 bases and J shed 2 bases, with 8 bases lying between them. Germline V CDR1 and CDR2: MNHEY, SVGAGI. This CDR3 contains 11 residues. CDR3 region: CATGTNYGYTF. CDR3 coding DNA: TGTGCCACCGGGACAAACTATGGCTACACCTTC.

The V call is TRBV4-3, the J call TRBJ2-5; TRBD2 matches 14 bases. J was trimmed by 5 bases and V by 0 bases; bases with no gene match: 5. Germline CDR1 reads LGHNA; CDR2 reads YSLEER. This CDR3 has 17 residues. The CDR3 protein is CASSQETSGGVTETQYF. Written as DNA, the CDR3 is TGCGCCAGCAGCCAAGAGACTAGCGGGGGGGTGACGGAGACCCAGTACTTC.

The chain carries TRBV11-3 and TRBJ1-1; D possibly corresponds to TRBD1 (5 bases). The CDR3 is made up of 12 amino acids. Germline lookup yields CDR1 SGHNT and CDR2 YENEEA. V lost 2 bases and J 8 bases, leaving 9 bases between the germline ends. For the CDR3, the DNA is TGTGCCAGCAGCTTACAGGGTGGGGAAGCTTTCTTT. Translated, it gives CASSLQGGEAFF.

The chain couples TRBV2 to TRBJ2-5; maybe TRBD2 (5 bases). CDR3 length equals 14 residues. The V gene's germline CDR1 is SNHLY and CDR2 FYNNEI. V was shortened by 7 bases and J by 7 bases, with 19 bases between the two germline ends. CDR3 in amino acids: CASKESGQRGTQYF. The DNA for the CDR3 is TGTGCCAGCAAGGAAAGCGGCCAGCGTGGGACCCAGTACTTC.

This rearrangement joins TRBV3-1 (or the pseudogene TRBV3-2) to TRBJ1-2; TRBD1 is a possible D gene (5 bases). The CDR3 sequence is 15 residues long. Germline assignment: CDR1 LGHDT and CDR2 YNNKEL (reference sequence). Trimming took off 4 bases at V and 0 bases at J, with 12 bases between the two ends. The CDR3 DNA sequence: TGTGCCAGCAGCCGCCGTCGGGGGACTAACTATGGCTACACCTTC. This encodes CASSRRRGTNYGYTF.

The gene calls are TRBV5-1 and TRBJ1-3; D unclear. This CDR3 comprises 14 residues. CDR1 SGHRS and CDR2 YFSETQ come from the germline V gene. The V end was cut by 1 base, the J end by 2 bases, with 7 bases between. The DNA of the CDR3 is TGCGCCAGCAGCTTGAGCAGGCCTGGAAACACCATATATTTT. Protein: CASSLSRPGNTIYF.

This chain connects TRBV4-2 to TRBJ1-2, with 7 bases matching TRBD1. In germline, CDR1 is LGHNA, CDR2 YNFKEQ. Germline trimming cut 0 bases from V and 4 bases from J; bases unmatched to any gene: 5. This CDR3 has 15 amino acids. For the CDR3, the DNA is TGTGCCAGCAGCCAAGAGGAGGGGGCGGGCTATGGCTACACCTTC. Translating it yields CASSQEEGAGYGYTF.

The rearrangement uses TRBV6-5 and TRBJ1-2; unclear D gene. The ends were cut back, 3 bases at V and 7 bases at J, with 15 bases in the middle. Germline V gene lookup returns CDR1 MNHEY and CDR2 SVGAGI. This CDR3 spans 14 amino acids. The CDR3 region has the DNA TGTGCCAGCAGTTATGGGAGGGCTAACAGTGGCTACACCTTC. Its translation: CASSYGRANSGYTF.

The chain recombines TRBV6-2 or TRBV6-3 with TRBJ1-1, with 10 bases fitting TRBD1. In germline, CDR1 is MNHEY, CDR2 SVGEGT. V dropped 6 bases and J dropped 1; count of bases not matched to a gene: 17. The CDR3 is made up of 19 amino acids. The CDR3 nucleotides read TGTGCCAGCAGCGAGGAGGGCCATGACAGGGGGCTGGAGAACACTGAAGCTTTCTTT. Translation gives CASSEEGHDRGLENTEAFF.

The rearrangement links TRBV7-2 to TRBJ2-7; D is perhaps TRBD2 (5 bases). This CDR3 has 16 residues. Germline values: CDR1 SGHTA, CDR2 FQGNSA. Trimming took off 1 base at V and 4 bases at J, with 17 bases between the two ends. Here the CDR3 DNA reads TGTGCCAGCAGCTTAGGAGGGCAGGTTGGTGGTTACGAGCAGTACTTC. Translating it yields CASSLGGQVGGYEQYF.

The chain carries TRBV30 and TRBJ1-1; no clear D gene. With 0 bases removed from V and 0 bases from J, the gap between germline ends came to 5 bases. Germline lookup yields CDR1 GTSNPN and CDR2 SVGIG (reference sequence). The CDR3 length is 13 residues. CDR3: CAWSVEVNTEAFF. As DNA, the CDR3 is TGTGCCTGGAGTGTTGAGGTGAACACTGAAGCTTTCTTT. Combining the CDR3 with reference TRBV30 and TRBJ1-1 gives the whole variable domain SQTIHQWPATLVQPVGSPLSLECTVEGTSNPNLYWYRQAAGRGLQLLFYSVGIGQISSEVPQNLSASRPQDRQFILSSKKLLLSDSGFYLCAWSVEVNTEAFFGQGTRLTVV.

The chain combines TRBV4-2 with TRBJ2-3; TRBD1 matches at 9 bases. V gave up 3 bases and J gave up 5 bases; unmatched junction bases: 6. The CDR3 is 15 amino acids. Germline CDR1 reads LGHNA; CDR2 reads YNFKEQ. The DNA for the CDR3 is TGTGCCAGCAGCCAGCGGACAGGGGATCTAGATACGCAGTATTTT. It specifies CASSQRTGDLDTQYF.

This clone occurred a few times. V and J are TRBV2 and TRBJ1-1, with a possible D match to TRBD1 (6 bases). The germline CDR1 and CDR2 sequences are SNHLY and FYNNEI. V was trimmed by 10 bases and J by 5 bases, leaving 17 bases between them. This CDR3 is 13 amino acids long. The CDR3 protein is CATAGAGDTEAFF. The CDR3 nucleotides read TGTGCCACCGCGGGGGCGGGGGATACTGAAGCTTTCTTT.

The chain is built from TRBV7-6 and TRBJ2-7, with 11 bases that match TRBD1. This CDR3 has 16 amino acids. The trim removed 5 bases at V and 2 bases at J, leaving 8 bases unmatched. Germline V lookup: CDR1 SGHVS, CDR2 FNYEAQ. In nucleotides, the CDR3 is TGTGCCAGCAGCCCCTACGCGGGACAGGGGGCCTACGAGCAGTACTTC. Its translation is CASSPYAGQGAYEQYF.

V gene TRBV11-2 combines with J gene TRBJ1-1; D is perhaps TRBD1 (5 bases). Deletions cut 3 bases from V and 5 bases from J, with 13 bases between. This CDR3 has 14 residues. Per germline, CDR1 SGHAT and CDR2 FQNNGV. The CDR3 region has the DNA TGTGCCAGCAGCTTGGAGGGGCAAGGGACTGAAGCTTTCTTT. It is translated as CASSLEGQGTEAFF.

The chain is built from TRBV7-2 and TRBJ1-3; the match to TRBD1 covers 8 bases. Unmatched junction bases numbered 5, after V lost 5 bases and J lost 5 bases. The CDR3 runs 14 residues. Germline CDR1 is SGHTA and CDR2 is FQGNSA. This chain's CDR3 is CASSPRQGRNTIYF. Written as DNA, the CDR3 is TGTGCCAGCAGCCCGAGACAGGGGAGAAACACCATATATTTT.

The rearrangement uses TRBV6-5 and TRBJ1-1; TRBD1 is a possible D gene (5 bases). Trimming took 7 bases from V and 1 from J, leaving 10 bases between them. Germline V lookup: CDR1 MNHEY, CDR2 SVGAGI. CDR3 length: 13 amino acids. CDR3 bases: TGTGCCAGCACCCGGGGGGGGAACACTGAAGCTTTCTTT. This gives the protein CASTRGGNTEAFF.

Here the CDR3 reads CASTGQGSTDTQYF. The CDR3 region has the DNA TGTGCCAGCACAGGACAGGGTAGCACAGATACGCAGTATTTT. J is TRBJ2-3 and V is TRBV2; 8 positions agree with TRBD1. Germline lookup yields CDR1 SNHLY and CDR2 FYNNEI. CDR3 size: 14 residues. V gave up 7 bases and J gave up 0 bases; unmatched junction bases: 3.

The chain couples TRBV14 to TRBJ1-5, with D uncertain. Germline V gives CDR1 SGHDN, CDR2 FVKESK. The CDR3 is made up of 14 amino acids. Trimming cost V 4 bases and J 1 base, with 8 bases left between them. CDR3 protein: CASSLTGSNQPQHF. Here the CDR3 DNA reads TGTGCCAGCAGCCTTACCGGGAGCAATCAGCCCCAGCATTTT.

The rearrangement links TRBV16 to TRBJ1-1, with D tentatively TRBD1 (5 bases). CDR1 and CDR2 from the germline V gene are KGHSY and FQNENV. V was shortened by 0 bases and J by 0 bases, with 8 bases between the two germline ends. The CDR3 extends over 15 amino acids. The CDR3 DNA follows: TGTGCCAGCAGCCAATCGGGGGGAATGAACACTGAAGCTTTCTTT. Translation: CASSQSGGMNTEAFF. Using reference TRBV16 and TRBJ1-1 for the parts outside the CDR3, the full variable domain is GEEVAQTPKHLVRGEGQKAKLYCAPIKGHSYVFWYQQVLKNEFKFLISFQNENVFDETGMPKERFSAKCLPNSPCSLEIQATKLEDSAVYFCASSQSGGMNTEAFFGQGTRLTVV.

The chain links TRBV15 to TRBJ2-7; D is possibly TRBD1 (6 bases). V gave up 0 bases and J gave up 10 bases, with 16 bases separating them. CDR3 length equals 14 residues. The V gene's germline CDR1 is LNHNV and CDR2 YYDKDF (reference sequence). This chain's CDR3 is CATSRDRETGSQYF. The CDR3 coding sequence is TGTGCCACCAGCAGAGATCGCGAGACAGGCTCCCAGTACTTC.

The gene calls are TRBV7-8 and TRBJ1-6, with a possible D match to TRBD1 (5 bases). The CDR3 has 15 amino acids. CDR1 SGHVS and CDR2 FQNEAQ come from the germline V gene. The V end lost 1 base, the J end lost 6 bases, and 10 bases lay between the germline ends. CDR3 sequence: CASSLGGRLNSPLHF. Written as DNA, the CDR3 is TGTGCCAGCAGCTTAGGGGGCAGACTTAATTCACCCCTCCACTTT.

This chain connects TRBV28 to TRBJ1-2; no firm D call. From germline, CDR1 is MDHEN and CDR2 SYDVKM. Deletions cut 3 bases from V and 4 bases from J, with 9 bases between. The CDR3 has 13 amino acids. CDR3 in DNA: TGTGCCAGCAGTTTGGGCCAGGCCTATGGCTACACCTTC. Translated, it gives CASSLGQAYGYTF.

The chain uses TRBV30 and TRBJ2-7; 7 bases fit TRBD1. The CDR3 loop spans 15 amino acids. Germline CDR1 GTSNPN, CDR2 SVGIG (reference sequence). The J segment lost 7 bases and the V segment lost 5 bases, leaving 17 bases of the junction unmatched. CDR3 sequence (DNA): TGTGCCTGGGGAAAACCGGGACAGCCCTTTGGAGAGCAGTACTTC. This translates into CAWGKPGQPFGEQYF.

J is TRBJ2-2 and V is TRBV28; possibly TRBD2 for D (6 bases). The CDR3 length is 16 residues. Germline V gene data show CDR1 as MDHEN and CDR2 as SYDVKM. The V end lost 1 base, the J end lost 4 bases, and 13 bases lay between the germline ends. The CDR3 DNA follows: TGTGCCAGCAGTTTATACGGGGGACCAACCACCGGGGAGCTGTTTTTT. This sequence encodes CASSLYGGPTTGELFF.

The V call is TRBV10-3, the J call TRBJ2-2; D not certain. This CDR3 region has 14 residues. The germline V gene encodes CDR1 ENHRY and CDR2 SYGVKD. Trimming cost V 4 bases and J 2 bases, with 8 bases left between them. The CDR3 nucleotides read TGTGCCATCAGTGGTCTCAGAAACACCGGGGAGCTGTTTTTT. It is translated as CAISGLRNTGELFF.

The V and J genes are TRBV6-4 and TRBJ2-3; TRBD2 matches at 15 bases. Trimming cost V 10 bases and J 4 bases; bases outside gene matches: 9. Germline lookup yields CDR1 MRHNA and CDR2 SNTAGT. CDR3 length: 16 residues. CDR3 bases: TGTGCCACCCTGCCCCGGACTAGCGGGGGGGCAGATACGCAGTATTTT. This sequence encodes CATLPRTSGGADTQYF.